A selection of T cell receptor beta chains follows, all from one sample in a study of cytomegalovirus exposure and HLA in healthy donors. Only in-frame clones appear in the TCRdb table, and some are missing; sequencing was by immunoSEQ multiplex PCR. The sample shows some 140,000 clones, roughly 79% of them seen only once. Sequenced input: PBMCs. The receptors were gathered from a man aged 18 to 29 in good health and CMV-seronegative. Each CDR3 is given with its conserved first and last residue. A D gene is named only where the DNA matches it firmly. Only part of the rows carry a size: once, few, many, or a class if the clone is expanded.

DNA: TGTGCCAGCAGCTTATCTGGGGCGAACTATGGCTACACCTTC; CDR3: CASSLSGANYGYTF; J: TRBJ1-2; V: TRBV7-2; size: few; D: .; length: 14
DNA: TGTGCCAGCAGCTTTGGGCTCTCTGGAAACACCATATATTTT; CDR3: CASSFGLSGNTIYF; J: TRBJ1-3; V: TRBV5-6; size: few; D: .; length: 14
DNA: TGTGCCAGGGGGGACAGTTTGGTTGCCAAAAACAGTCAGTACTTC; CDR3: CARGDSLVAKNSQYF; J: TRBJ2-4; V: TRBV6-8; size: few; D: TRBD1; length: 15
DNA: TGTGCCAGTACTCTGACAGGGGGCGGCGAGACCCAGTACTTC; CDR3: CASTLTGGGETQYF; J: TRBJ2-5; V: TRBV5-5; size: .; D: TRBD1; length: 14
DNA: TGTGCCAGCAGCTTAGATTGGACAGGGGGCGACGAGCAGTACTTC; CDR3: CASSLDWTGGDEQYF; J: TRBJ2-7; V: TRBV7-9; size: few; D: TRBD1; length: 15
DNA: TGTGCCAGCAGCTTGGGCCAACCGGATCATGGCAATCAGCCCCAGCATTTT; CDR3: CASSLGQPDHGNQPQHF; J: TRBJ1-5; V: TRBV7-2; size: .; D: .; length: 17
DNA: TGTGCCAGCCTACCGGGACAGGGGTTACAAGAGACCCAGTACTTC; CDR3: CASLPGQGLQETQYF; J: TRBJ2-5; V: TRBV5-8; size: .; D: TRBD1; length: 15
DNA: TGTGCCAGCAGCTCCAGGGTTGGGGCCAACGGCCTGACTTTC; CDR3: CASSSRVGANGLTF; J: TRBJ2-6; V: TRBV7-9; size: .; D: .; length: 14
DNA: TGTGCCAGCAGTTTGGGGCGTGAGGCCACTGAAGCTTTCTTT; CDR3: CASSLGREATEAFF; J: TRBJ1-1; V: TRBV28; size: .; D: .; length: 14
DNA: TGTGCCAGCAGCCAAGGACAGGGGTTTGGCTACACCTTC; CDR3: CASSQGQGFGYTF; J: TRBJ1-2; V: TRBV13; size: .; D: TRBD1; length: 13
DNA: TGTGCCAGCAGGGCCACGGGGGGGCCTCACAATGAGCAGTTCTTC; CDR3: CASRATGGPHNEQFF; J: TRBJ2-1; V: TRBV9; size: .; D: TRBD2; length: 15
DNA: TGTGCCAGCAGCCCGCCAACAGAGGGCGGGTCAGAAAAACTGTTTTTT; CDR3: CASSPPTEGGSEKLFF; J: TRBJ1-4; V: TRBV7-9; size: .; D: .; length: 16
DNA: TGCGCCAGCAGCCAAGATCACAGGACAGGGAACACCGGGGAGCTGTTTTTT; CDR3: CASSQDHRTGNTGELFF; J: TRBJ2-2; V: TRBV4-1; size: .; D: TRBD1; length: 17
DNA: TGCGCCAGCAGCTTTCGGGGGACCGGGGAGCTGTTTTTT; CDR3: CASSFRGTGELFF; J: TRBJ2-2; V: TRBV5-1; size: once; D: .; length: 13